Shown below are 19 T cell receptor beta chains from a single sample sequenced in a study of T cells in Graves' hyperthyroidism and ophthalmopathy. Using RNA transcripts as the source, TCR beta CDR3 regions were amplified. The study used the HTBI primer set for a first-round RT-PCR of the TCR CDR3. A single record per CDR3 protein comes from TCRdb applying MiXCR to the multiplex PCR reads. The data show 380,000 or so distinct CDR3 sequences, with about 15% seen just once and roughly 25% held by the top ten. The source material was blood. These TCRs come from a woman aged 25 to 39 with Graves' hyperthyroidism.

This clonotype was seen ten or more times. This chain connects TRBV4-3 to TRBJ2-5; D not certain. The CDR3 loop spans 16 amino acids. Germline loops: CDR1 LGHNA, CDR2 YSLEER. Trimming removed 0 bases from V and 0 bases from J, with 11 bases in between. CDR3 amino acids: CASSQDLPGYQETQYF. The DNA of the CDR3 is TGCGCCAGCAGCCAAGACCTGCCCGGGTACCAAGAGACCCAGTACTTC.

This clonotype was seen ten or more times. The CDR3 DNA is TGTGCCACCAGCAGGGACGACAGGGAGGGCCAGCCCCAGCATTTT. Its protein product is CATSRDDREGQPQHF. J is TRBJ1-5 and V is TRBV15, with 7 bases that match TRBD1. The V gene end was trimmed by 3 bases and the J gene end by 7 bases; junction bases not matched to a gene: 9. The germline V gene has CDR1 LNHNV and CDR2 YYDKDF (reference sequence). The CDR3 extends over 15 amino acids.

This clonotype was found many times. V gene TRBV2 combines with J gene TRBJ2-3; TRBD2 agrees at 7 bases. The V segment lost 8 bases and the J segment 2 bases; nucleotides outside the gene matches: 4. The CDR3 loop spans 13 amino acids. Germline V CDR1 and CDR2: SNHLY, FYNNEI. The CDR3 sequence: CASSSGNTDTQYF. CDR3 bases: TGTGCCAGCTCTAGCGGAAACACAGATACGCAGTATTTT. Based on the CDR3 plus reference TRBV2 and TRBJ2-3, the full variable domain is EPEVTQTPSHQVTQMGQEVILRCVPISNHLYFYWYRQILGQKVEFLVSFYNNEISEKSEIFDDQFSVERPDGSNFTLKIRSTKLEDSAMYFCASSSGNTDTQYFGPGTRLTVL.

Many counts were recorded for this clonotype. This chain joins TRBV19 and TRBJ1-5; 8 nucleotides align to TRBD1. CDR1 is LNHDA and CDR2 is SQIVND in the germline V gene (reference sequence). This CDR3 spans 13 amino acids. V gave up 8 bases and J gave up 4 bases; unmatched junction bases: 4. The CDR3: CASLGQGNQPQHF. The CDR3 DNA is TGTGCCAGTCTTGGACAGGGAAATCAGCCCCAGCATTTT.

This clonotype appeared many times. The chain has TRBV30 and TRBJ2-2, with D hard to call. The CDR3 extends over 15 amino acids. Germline CDR1 reads GTSNPN; CDR2 reads SVGIG (reference sequence). V lost 3 bases, J lost 6 bases, and 17 bases lay in between. CDR3 DNA: TGTGCCTGGAGCACAGAGGCAGGTTCAGCCGGGGAGCTGTTTTTT. Residues: CAWSTEAGSAGELFF.

The chain recombines TRBV18 with TRBJ2-4; D remains unclear. With 2 bases removed from V and 0 bases from J, the gap between germline ends came to 5 bases. The CDR3 spans 14 residues. CDR1 is KGHSH, CDR2 LQKENI, per germline. CDR3 bases: TGTGCCAGCTCACCAACCCAAGCCAAAAACATTCAGTACTTC. It yields the protein CASSPTQAKNIQYF. Looking up the rest from reference TRBV18 and TRBJ2-4 gives the full variable domain: NAGVMQNPRHLVRRRGQEARLRCSPMKGHSHVYWYRQLPEEGLKFMVYLQKENIIDESGMPKERFSAEFPKEGPSILRIQQVVRGDSAAYFCASSPTQAKNIQYFGAGTRLSVL.

This clonotype showed up just a few times. This chain joins TRBV25-1 and TRBJ1-2, with D maybe TRBD1 (5 bases). The V gene's germline CDR1 is MGHDK and CDR2 SYGVNS. The CDR3 runs to 12 residues. V was clipped by 4 bases and J by 5 bases, with 8 bases between them. CDR3 loop: CASSGSGYGYTF. DNA of the CDR3: TGTGCCAGCAGTGGATCAGGGTATGGCTACACCTTC.

For this clonotype: A read error may explain this, as a much larger clone is one base away. This chain connects TRBV29-1 to TRBJ2-5; D gene uncertain. The germline CDR1 and CDR2 sequences are SQVTM and ANQGSEA. The CDR3 runs to 14 residues. Trimming pared 7 bases from V and 4 bases from J, leaving 19 bases between. The CDR3 DNA sequence: TGCAGCGCCCATTTGGCCGTGAAAGGAGAGACCCAGTACTTC. Translation: CSAHLAVKGETQYF.

CDR3 protein: CASSQEGSGASRSYEQYF. The CDR3 DNA reads as TGTGCCAGCAGCCAAGAGGGGTCAGGGGCTAGCCGCTCCTACGAGCAGTACTTC. The chain is built from TRBV4-2 and TRBJ2-7, with D maybe TRBD1 (6 bases). The CDR3 spans 18 residues. Germline values: CDR1 LGHNA, CDR2 YNFKEQ. Trimming removed 0 bases at V and 0 bases at J, with 18 bases between.

This clonotype was recorded many times. The genes are TRBV6-2 or TRBV6-3 and TRBJ1-4; the D gene is possibly TRBD1 (5 bases). From germline, CDR1 is MNHEY and CDR2 SVGEGT. V was trimmed by 7 bases and J by 0 bases, leaving 9 bases between them. The CDR3 is 14 amino acids. CDR3 loop: CASTPGPTNEKLFF. The CDR3 region has the DNA TGTGCCAGCACCCCAGGGCCAACTAATGAAAAACTGTTTTTT.

This clonotype was seen ten or more times. J is TRBJ1-2 and V is TRBV3-1; D remains ambiguous. The germline V gene has CDR1 LGHDT and CDR2 YNNKEL (reference sequence). The CDR3 covers 13 residues. V lost 6 bases and J lost 4, with 12 bases in between. The CDR3 DNA reads TGTGCCAGCAGAGGTCAGCCCCTCTATGGCTACACCTTC. It translates to CASRGQPLYGYTF.

In its sample, this clonotype was seen many times. The chain has TRBV11-2 and TRBJ2-7, with no clear D. Trimming left V 6 bases short and J 4 bases short, with 16 bases between. Germline-derived CDR1 and CDR2 are SGHAT and FQNNGV. This CDR3 is built from 14 residues. In DNA, the CDR3 is TGTGCCAGCAGGCGTGACGGGTACCAGTACGAGCAGTACTTC. This sequence encodes CASRRDGYQYEQYF.

This clonotype was found many times. The gene calls are TRBV27 and TRBJ1-2, with no clear D. The germline V and J ends were trimmed by 3 bases and 9 bases, with 14 bases remaining between them. The CDR3 extends over 13 amino acids. Germline V gene data show CDR1 as MNHEY and CDR2 as SMNVEV (reference sequence). The CDR3, as DNA: TGTGCCAGCAGTTTGGGATCCGGATGGCGCTACACCTTC. Protein: CASSLGSGWRYTF.

The chain carries TRBV5-1 and TRBJ1-6; 8 bases fit TRBD1. The CDR3 spans 16 residues. With 4 bases clipped from V and 7 bases from J, the junction kept 10 bases outside the gene matches. Germline loops: CDR1 SGHRS, CDR2 YFSETQ. For the CDR3, the DNA is TGCGCCAGCAGCCCCGGACAGGGTGAAGGGAATTCACCCCTCCACTTT. Translation: CASSPGQGEGNSPLHF.

The table lists this clonotype with a few counts. The chain combines TRBV7-2 with TRBJ2-3, with D unclear. Germline V CDR1 and CDR2: SGHTA, FQGNSA. CDR3 length: 14 residues. V dropped 1 base and J dropped 12 bases, with 17 bases sitting between them. The CDR3 coding sequence is TGTGCCAGCAGCTTAGGACTTCTCGTGGGCGGACAGTATTTT. Residues: CASSLGLLVGGQYF. Based on the CDR3 plus reference TRBV7-2 and TRBJ2-3, the full variable domain is GAGVSQSPSNKVTEKGKDVELRCDPISGHTALYWYRQSLGQGLEFLIYFQGNSAPDKSGLPSDRFSAERTGGSVSTLTIQRTQQEDSAVYLCASSLGLLVGGQYFGPGTRLTVL.

This clonotype was detected ten times or more. The chain uses TRBV12-3 or TRBV12-4 and TRBJ2-2; 9 nucleotides match TRBD1. The J segment lost 2 bases and the V segment lost 8 bases, leaving 6 bases of the junction unmatched. The CDR3 contains 15 residues. The CDR3 nucleotides are TGTGCCAGCGTGGGACAGGGACTTAACACCGGGGAGCTGTTTTTT. Amino acid sequence: CASVGQGLNTGELFF.

In its sample, this clonotype was seen many times. The V and J genes are TRBV28 and TRBJ2-1, with D perhaps matching TRBD2 (6 bases). The V and J ends lost 6 bases and 4 bases respectively, with 22 bases between them. Looked up from germline, CDR1 is MDHEN and CDR2 is SYDVKM. This CDR3 contains 17 residues. The CDR3 region is CASRNGGSQTTYNEQFF. CDR3 in DNA: TGTGCCAGCAGGAACGGAGGGTCCCAAACCACTTACAATGAGCAGTTCTTC.

This clonotype was found a few times. The CDR3 nucleotides read TGTGCCAGCAGCTTATTAAGCGGAGCCACTTACAATGAGCAGTTCTTC. Translation: CASSLLSGATYNEQFF. The chain links TRBV7-9 to TRBJ2-1; D may be TRBD2 (5 bases). Between the trimmed V and J ends, which lost 2 bases and 4 bases, there was a span of 15 bases. The CDR3 is made up of 16 amino acids. Germline CDR1 reads SEHNR; CDR2 reads FQNEAQ (reference sequence).

This clonotype turned up a few times. The V gene is TRBV7-6, the J gene TRBJ2-1, with D tentatively TRBD2 (6 bases). The V gene's germline CDR1 is SGHVS and CDR2 FNYEAQ. The CDR3 covers 14 residues. Trimming cost V 1 base and J 6 bases, with 10 bases left between them. In DNA form, the CDR3 reads TGTGCCAGCAGCTTAGGGGGGGTTGGCAATGAGCAGTTCTTC. It translates to CASSLGGVGNEQFF.